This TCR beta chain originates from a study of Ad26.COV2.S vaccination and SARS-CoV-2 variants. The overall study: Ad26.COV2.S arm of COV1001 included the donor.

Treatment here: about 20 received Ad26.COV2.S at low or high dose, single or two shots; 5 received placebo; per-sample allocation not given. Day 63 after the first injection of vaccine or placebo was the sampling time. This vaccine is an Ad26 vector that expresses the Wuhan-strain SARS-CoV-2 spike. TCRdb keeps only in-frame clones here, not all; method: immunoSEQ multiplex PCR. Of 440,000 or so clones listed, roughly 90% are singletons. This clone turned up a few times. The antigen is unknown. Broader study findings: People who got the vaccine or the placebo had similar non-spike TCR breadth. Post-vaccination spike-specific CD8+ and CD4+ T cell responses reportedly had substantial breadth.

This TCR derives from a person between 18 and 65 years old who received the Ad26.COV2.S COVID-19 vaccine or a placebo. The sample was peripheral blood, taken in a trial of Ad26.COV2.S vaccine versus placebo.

CDR3 sequence: CASSATQPIEGNSPLHF. CDR3 nucleotides: TGTGCCAGCAGCGCAACCCAACCAATAGAGGGGAATTCACCCCTCCACTTT. J is TRBJ1-6 and V is TRBV7-9, with a weak D call TRBD1 (5 bases). The CDR3 sequence is 17 residues long. CDR1 is SEHNR and CDR2 is FQNEAQ in the germline V gene (reference sequence). Trimming took 5 bases from V and 7 from J, leaving 21 bases between them.